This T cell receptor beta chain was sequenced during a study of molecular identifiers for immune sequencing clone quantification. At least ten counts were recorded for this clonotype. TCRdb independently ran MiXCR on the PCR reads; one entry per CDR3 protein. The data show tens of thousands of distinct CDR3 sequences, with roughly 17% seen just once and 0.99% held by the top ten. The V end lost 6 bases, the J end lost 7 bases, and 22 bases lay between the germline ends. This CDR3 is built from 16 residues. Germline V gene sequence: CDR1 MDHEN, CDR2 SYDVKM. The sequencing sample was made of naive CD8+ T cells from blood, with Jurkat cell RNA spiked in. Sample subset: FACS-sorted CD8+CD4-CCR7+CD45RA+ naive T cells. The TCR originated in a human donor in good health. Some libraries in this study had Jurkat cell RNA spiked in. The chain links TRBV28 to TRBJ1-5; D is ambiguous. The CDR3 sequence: CASRHYSEGYSQPQHF. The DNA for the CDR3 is TGTGCCAGCAGGCATTACTCCGAGGGTTACAGCCAGCCCCAGCATTTT.